This TCR beta chain was captured by sequencing in a study of cytomegalovirus exposure and HLA in healthy donors. CDR1 and CDR2 (germline): GTSNPN, SVGIG (reference sequence). The CDR3 is made up of 14 amino acids. Trimming removed 5 bases from V and 3 bases from J; junction bases left unmatched: 10. When sampled, the donors appeared nominally healthy, though they likely had unrecorded immune exposures. 60 Vbeta and 13 Jbeta primers were used in PCR. Only in-frame clones appear in the TCRdb table, and some are missing; sequencing was by immunoSEQ multiplex PCR. This sample yields 130,000 or so clones, of which about 81% are seen a single time; about 7.5% belongs to the top ten. Remarks on this clone: Antigen specificity is unknown.

The study's findings and limits: Reported findings show TCR beta sequences accurately forecast HLA-A and HLA-B alleles in most subjects.

The chain employs TRBV30 and TRBJ2-7; TRBD1 matches at 7 bases. The source is a woman aged 50 to 65 in good health and CMV-seropositive. Sequencing was carried out using PBMCs. CDR3 loop: CAWDRRTGNYEQYF. The CDR3 DNA reads as TGTGCCTGGGATCGCCGGACAGGAAACTACGAGCAGTACTTC.